The 13 T cell receptor beta chains in this list originate from one sample, sequenced in a study of T cell responses to AZD1222 COVID-19 vaccine. Only in-frame clones appear in the TCRdb table, and some are missing; sequencing was by immunoSEQ multiplex PCR. The table shows approximately 180,000 clones, with around 93% occurring only once. The source material was peripheral blood, sampled 28 days after the second dose of the MenACWY control vaccine. Receptors were obtained from an adult who received the MenACWY meningococcal vaccine as a control.

This clone was found a few times. The chain recombines TRBV5-1 with TRBJ1-2; D perhaps matches TRBD1 (5 bases). V was pared by 4 bases and J by 4 bases, with 17 bases between. There are 15 residues in the CDR3. Germline CDR1 and CDR2: SGHRS and YFSETQ. The CDR3 loop reads CASSQISSGGYGYTF. The CDR3 coding sequence is TGCGCCAGCAGCCAAATCTCGTCCGGGGGCTATGGCTACACCTTC.

V gene TRBV28 combines with J gene TRBJ1-1; D remains ambiguous. CDR3 size: 14 residues. Germline assignment: CDR1 MDHEN and CDR2 SYDVKM. V was clipped by 7 bases and J by 1 base, with 13 bases between them. The CDR3 is CASILGIENTEAFF. CDR3 nucleotides: TGTGCCAGCATCTTGGGGATAGAGAACACTGAAGCTTTCTTT.

The chain joins TRBV19 to TRBJ1-1; D may be TRBD1 (5 bases). Germline V CDR1 and CDR2: LNHDA, SQIVND (reference sequence). The CDR3 is 14 residues long. V lost 4 bases and J 5 bases, leaving 14 bases between the germline ends. CDR3 loop: CASSKGPRGTEAFF. CDR3 DNA sequence: TGTGCCAGTAGTAAGGGTCCCCGGGGGACTGAAGCTTTCTTT.

This chain connects TRBV6-6 to TRBJ2-5; TRBD2 matches at 8 bases. The V gene end was trimmed by 6 bases and the J gene end by 3 bases; junction bases not matched to a gene: 3. The CDR3 sequence is 13 residues long. CDR1 and CDR2 from the germline V gene are MNHNY and SVGAGI (reference sequence). This chain's CDR3 is CASRSSGEETQYF. As DNA, the CDR3 is TGTGCCAGCAGGAGTAGCGGGGAAGAGACCCAGTACTTC.

This clone was seen only once. The chain carries TRBV4-1 and TRBJ1-2, with a weak D call TRBD1 (5 bases). The V end was cut by 0 bases, the J end by 4 bases, with 12 bases between. Germline loops: CDR1 MGHRA, CDR2 YSYEKL. This CDR3 contains 15 residues. The CDR3 spells CASSQEAGMGYGYTF. The CDR3 coding sequence is TGCGCCAGCAGCCAAGAGGCAGGGATGGGCTATGGCTACACCTTC.

The gene calls are TRBV2 and TRBJ2-5; D tentatively reads TRBD1 or TRBD2 (5 bases each). The CDR3 has 15 amino acids. The ends were cut back, 4 bases at V and 2 bases at J, with 14 bases in the middle. The germline gives CDR1 SNHLY, CDR2 FYNNEI. CDR3 sequence reads: CASSGDRVQQETQYF. CDR3 in DNA: TGTGCCAGCAGTGGGGACCGGGTCCAGCAAGAGACCCAGTACTTC.

The chain is built from TRBV21-1 and TRBJ2-7; the table gives TRBD2 as D, unverified against the DNA. TRBV21-1 represents a pseudogene. CDR3 length equals 19 residues. The CDR3 protein is CASSKAPETPTSGGYEQYF. CDR3 bases: TGTGCCAGCAGCAAAGCCCCCGAAACCCCGACTAGCGGGGGTTACGAGCAGTACTTC.

This clone was recorded once. The junction does not match germline at one end; this may be a read error. The DNA for the CDR3 is TGTGCCAGCAGCTTAGGGGGGACTTCAAATTCACCCTTCCACTTT. This sequence encodes CASSLGGTSNSPFHF. The chain recombines TRBV3-1 (or the pseudogene TRBV3-2) with TRBJ1-6; D is possibly TRBD1 (6 bases). Germline CDR1 and CDR2: LGHDT and YNNKEL (reference sequence). The CDR3 is made up of 15 amino acids.

The CDR3 is CASSYGLLAGQETQYF. The CDR3 DNA reads TGTGCCAGCAGTTACGGTCTGCTAGCGGGTCAAGAGACCCAGTACTTC. The genes are TRBV6-2 or TRBV6-3 and TRBJ2-5, with 8 bases identical to TRBD2. Losses at the gene ends were 2 bases for V and 2 bases for J; bases not matched to a gene: 7. The CDR3 sequence is 16 residues long. Looked up from germline, CDR1 is MNHEY and CDR2 is SVGEGT.

The V gene is TRBV4-2, the J gene TRBJ1-5; the D is unclear. Trimming cost V 4 bases and J 3 bases, with 7 bases left between them. This CDR3 spans 13 amino acids. From germline, CDR1 is LGHNA and CDR2 YNFKEQ. This CDR3 is CASSRGFNQPQHF. Written as DNA, the CDR3 is TGTGCCAGCAGCCGGGGTTTCAATCAGCCCCAGCATTTT.

The count of this clone is one. The CDR3 region is CSVRDRGWPEAFF. The CDR3 DNA reads as TGCAGCGTTAGGGACAGGGGATGGCCTGAAGCTTTCTTT. This chain connects TRBV29-1 to TRBJ1-1; 10 bases are a match to TRBD1. This CDR3 spans 13 amino acids. J gave up 6 bases and V 5 bases, and 6 bases lay outside the gene matches. Germline CDR1 reads SQVTM; CDR2 reads ANQGSEA.

This clone has a single count. The rearrangement uses TRBV3-1 (or the pseudogene TRBV3-2) and TRBJ1-1, with TRBD1 identical over 7 bases. The germline CDR1 and CDR2 sequences are LGHDT and YNNKEL (reference sequence). The CDR3 sequence is 15 residues long. Trimming at V came to 4 bases and at J to 5 bases, leaving 10 bases not matched to a gene. CDR3 protein: CASSPWDRSQTEAFF. The CDR3 DNA sequence: TGTGCCAGCAGCCCATGGGACAGATCTCAGACTGAAGCTTTCTTT.

The chain carries TRBV10-3 and TRBJ1-5; 7 nucleotides align to TRBD1. The CDR3 length is 13 residues. J lost 7 bases, V lost 6 bases, and 6 bases had no gene match. CDR1 is ENHRY and CDR2 is SYGVKD in the germline V gene. The CDR3 DNA reads TGTGCCATCAGCCCACAGGGGAGGCAGCCCCAGCATTTT. This gives the protein CAISPQGRQPQHF.